This entry features one T cell receptor (beta chain) sequence. The sample originates from a study of multiple sclerosis patients with progressive multifocal leukoencephalopathy. Some clones are missing from TCRdb's copy, which holds only in-frame ones; the method was immunoSEQ multiplex PCR. The repertoire holds 25,000 to 35,000 clones, with roughly 87% as singletons. This CDR3 comprises 13 residues. CDR1 is SEHNR, CDR2 FQNEAQ, per germline (reference sequence). The ends were cut back, 4 bases at V and 0 bases at J, with 7 bases in the middle. The time point denotes: time of PML onset. This sequence joins TRBV7-9 and TRBJ2-7; no clear D. This sequence originates from a human donor with progressive multifocal leukoencephalopathy. Sequenced material: PBMCs, taken from a patient treated with natalizumab. The CDR3 coding sequence is TGTGCCAGCAGCTCGGCGGACTCCTACGAGCAGTACTTC. It specifies CASSSADSYEQYF. Variable domain in full (rest from reference TRBV7-9 and TRBJ2-7): DTGVSQNPRHKITKRGQNVTFRCDPISEHNRLYWYRQTLGQGPEFLTYFQNEAQLEKSRLLSDRFSAERPKGSFSTLEIQRTEQGDSAMYLCASSSADSYEQYFGPGTRLTVT.